Listed below are T cell receptor beta chains from one sample, sequenced in a study of OX40 agonist ivuxolimab in advanced cancers. The protocol was immunoSEQ multiplex PCR, while the TCRdb copy is restricted to in-frame clones and leaves out a portion. This repertoire shows some 150,000 clones, roughly 91% found once; its top ten account for roughly 1%. Sequenced here: CD4+ or CD8+ T cells sorted from blood, sampled in a trial of the OX40 agonist ivuxolimab. The receptors stem from an adult with an advanced solid tumor such as melanoma, head and neck, liver or kidney cancer. CDR3s include the opening cysteine and the closing phenylalanine or tryptophan. A D gene is named only where the DNA matches it firmly. The size field is filled for only some rows; it gives once, few, many or a size class.

>.|TRBV2|.|TRBJ1-5
CASSEDGGQPNQPQHF
TGTGCCAGCAGTGAGGACGGGGGGCAGCCCAATCAGCCCCAGCATTTT
>TRBD2|TRBV28|.|TRBJ2-2
CASIQAGANTGELFF
TGTGCCAGCATCCAAGCGGGAGCCAACACCGGGGAGCTGTTTTTT
>.|TRBV30|.|TRBJ2-2
CAWGRDVSGELFF
TGTGCCTGGGGTAGGGACGTGAGCGGGGAGCTGTTTTTT
>.|TRBV2|.|TRBJ1-5
CASNPNSNQPQHF
TGTGCCAGCAATCCGAATAGCAATCAGCCCCAGCATTTT
>.|TRBV2|.|TRBJ1-1
CASSPPKSERLSGAFF
TGTGCCAGCAGTCCGCCCAAGTCGGAGCGACTTAGTGGGGCTTTCTTT
>.|TRBV7-6|.|TRBJ1-4
CASSLSSEKLFF
TGTGCCAGCAGCTTATCTTCTGAAAAACTGTTTTTT
>TRBD1|TRBV9|.|TRBJ2-5
CASTPTGGAETQYF
TGTGCCAGCACCCCGACAGGGGGAGCAGAGACCCAGTACTTC
>.|TRBV25-1|.|TRBJ1-4
CASSLGQGSEKLFF
TGTGCCAGCAGCTTGGGGCAGGGAAGTGAAAAACTGTTTTTT
>.|TRBV28|.|TRBJ2-5
CASSSPGAGKETQYF
TGTGCCAGCAGTTCCCCTGGGGCAGGGAAGGAGACCCAGTACTTC
>.|TRBV28|.|TRBJ1-2
CASRGGREPYGYTF
TGTGCCAGCAGGGGGGGACGGGAACCCTATGGCTACACCTTC
>.|TRBV6-1|.|TRBJ1-5
CASRRDGPGQPQHF
TGTGCCAGCAGACGCGACGGGCCGGGACAGCCCCAGCATTTT
>.|TRBV2|.|TRBJ2-2
CALPSQGNTGELFF
TGTGCCCTACCCTCACAGGGGAACACCGGGGAGCTGTTTTTT
>TRBD2|TRBV7-2|.|TRBJ2-5
CASSTRPPTRGQETQYF
TGTGCCAGCAGCACCCGACCCCCTACGCGGGGGCAAGAGACCCAGTACTTC
>.|TRBV6-4|.|TRBJ1-6
CASSVSGTRDSPLHF
TGTGCCAGCAGTGTCTCCGGGACAAGAGATTCACCCCTCCACTTT
>TRBD1|TRBV5-8|.|TRBJ2-3
CASSPPRQGPTDTQYF
TGTGCCAGCAGCCCGCCGAGACAGGGGCCCACAGATACGCAGTATTTT
>.|TRBV25-1|.|TRBJ1-2
CASSELKWNTRGYTF
TGTGCCAGCAGTGAACTAAAGTGGAATACGCGGGGCTACACCTTC
>TRBD1|TRBV5-1|.|TRBJ1-6
CASNRDRGTSPLHF
TGCGCCAGCAACCGGGACAGGGGGACTTCACCCCTCCACTTT
>TRBD2|TRBV11-2|.|TRBJ2-1
CASSFHLLAGGEDEQFF
TGTGCCAGCAGCTTCCACCTTCTAGCGGGGGGGGAAGATGAGCAGTTCTTC
>.|TRBV7-2|.|TRBJ2-7
CASSLEYRSSYEQYF
TGTGCCAGCAGCTTAGAGTACAGGAGCTCCTACGAGCAGTACTTC
>TRBD1|TRBV28|.|TRBJ2-7
CASSPGTGVSGSYEQYF
TGTGCCAGCAGTCCAGGGACAGGGGTATCGGGCTCCTACGAGCAGTACTTC
>TRBD2|TRBV7-2|.|TRBJ2-5
CASNRPGLAETQYF
TGTGCCAGCAATAGGCCGGGACTAGCGGAGACCCAGTACTTC
>.|TRBV6-6|.|TRBJ1-5
CASSYGGQGNQPQHF
TGTGCCAGCAGTTACGGTGGTCAGGGCAATCAGCCCCAGCATTTT
>.|TRBV9|.|TRBJ1-1
CASTVRAGDTEAFF
TGTGCCAGCACAGTTCGGGCTGGGGACACTGAAGCTTTCTTT
>.|TRBV6-6|.|TRBJ1-6
CASSRDSGSPLHF
TGTGCCAGCAGCCGGGACTCGGGGTCACCCCTCCACTTT
>TRBD1|TRBV5-1|.|TRBJ2-3
CASSQDRGEAQYF
TGCGCCAGCAGCCAGGACAGGGGAGAGGCGCAGTATTTT
>TRBD1|TRBV27|.|TRBJ2-2
CASSSRQGRGGELFF
TGTGCCAGCAGTTCTAGACAGGGAAGGGGCGGGGAGCTGTTTTTT
>TRBD1|TRBV27|.|TRBJ2-7
CASSLRQGAGNEQYF
TGTGCCAGCAGTCTACGACAGGGGGCGGGGAACGAGCAGTACTTC
>.|TRBV10-3|few|TRBJ2-5
CAISMTGRGETQYF
TGTGCCATCAGTATGACAGGGCGGGGAGAGACCCAGTACTTC
>TRBD1|TRBV2|.|TRBJ2-7
CASTRQGADEQYF
TGTGCCAGCACGCGGCAGGGGGCGGACGAGCAGTACTTC
>.|TRBV7-2|.|TRBJ2-1
CASSLVPIYNEQFF
TGTGCCAGCAGCTTAGTCCCCATTTACAATGAGCAGTTCTTC
>TRBD1|TRBV11-2|.|TRBJ2-6
CASSRDRERSGANVLTF
TGTGCCAGCAGCCGGGACAGGGAACGCTCTGGGGCCAACGTCCTGACTTTC
>.|TRBV4-2|.|TRBJ2-7
CASSPGTYEQYF
TGTGCCAGCAGCCCCGGGACTTACGAGCAGTACTTC
>TRBD1|TRBV7-9|.|TRBJ2-3
CASSPPTIWTGRIDTQYF
TGTGCCAGCAGCCCGCCGACTATCTGGACAGGAAGGATAGATACGCAGTATTTT
>TRBD1|TRBV28|.|TRBJ2-3
CASSLRRTGSSDTQYF
TGTGCCAGCAGTTTAAGGAGGACAGGGAGCTCAGATACGCAGTATTTT
>.|TRBV5-1|few|TRBJ1-1
CASSSSRSGVANTEAFF
TGCGCCAGCAGCTCCTCGCGGTCAGGGGTAGCGAACACTGAAGCTTTCTTT
>.|TRBV4-1|.|TRBJ1-1
CASSQDRPGGDTEAFF
TGCGCCAGCAGCCAAGATCGGCCGGGCGGGGACACTGAAGCTTTCTTT
>TRBD1|TRBV5-6|.|TRBJ1-3
CASSLGDRNSGNTIYF
TGTGCCAGCAGCTTGGGGGACAGGAACTCTGGAAACACCATATATTTT
>TRBD1|TRBV27|.|TRBJ2-7
CASSSHGQGALEQYF
TGTGCCAGCAGTTCTCACGGACAGGGGGCTCTCGAGCAGTACTTC
>.|TRBV18|.|TRBJ1-2
CASSPQQTGPSNYGYTF
TGTGCCAGCTCACCACAACAGACAGGACCCTCTAACTATGGCTACACCTTC